The 17 T cell receptor beta chains below come from one sample, sequenced in a study of vaccination and CD4 T cells after COVID-19. The treatment denotes: roughly 10-day PBMC culture with coronavirus spike peptide pools or control peptides (ViraFEST assay). Antigens for these TCRs are unknown. With the Oncomine TCR Beta short-read assay, DNA from cultured CD4+ T cells was sequenced. One entry per CDR3 protein, called by TCRdb with MiXCR from the PCR reads. In the table there are about 18,000 distinct CDR3 sequences, around 58% of which are singletons. The sequencing input was CD4+ T cells from blood, cultured in vitro. The receptors were sampled from a human donor who had recovered from COVID-19.

The chain is built from TRBV19 and TRBJ1-5, with 7 bases lining up with TRBD1. Germline V gene sequence: CDR1 LNHDA, CDR2 SQIVND (reference sequence). V lost 7 bases to trimming and J lost 0 bases; unmatched junction nucleotides: 6. The CDR3 has 15 amino acids. In nucleotides, the CDR3 is TGTGCCAGTAAAAAGGGACAGCTTAGCAATCAGCCCCAGCATTTT. Protein: CASKKGQLSNQPQHF.

The chain carries TRBV10-3 and TRBJ2-3; a weak D match, TRBD1 (6 bases). The V end lost 5 bases, the J end lost 1 base, and 13 bases lay between the germline ends. The CDR3 totals 15 residues. Germline loops: CDR1 ENHRY, CDR2 SYGVKD. DNA for the CDR3: TGTGCCATCAGTTACGACAGGAAGGGCACAGATACGCAGTATTTT. Translated: CAISYDRKGTDTQYF.

This chain connects TRBV12-3 or TRBV12-4 to TRBJ2-7; D remains unclear. This CDR3 spans 13 amino acids. V was pared by 3 bases and J by 0 bases, with 6 bases between. The DNA for the CDR3 is TGTGCCAGCAGTTTGACTTACTCCTACGAGCAGTACTTC. Encoded protein: CASSLTYSYEQYF.

The chain couples TRBV7-9 to TRBJ1-5; a possible D gene is TRBD1 (5 bases). Trimming left V 8 bases short and J 3 bases short, with 17 bases between. This CDR3 has 15 amino acids. Germline V gene lookup returns CDR1 SEHNR and CDR2 FQNEAQ (reference sequence). Here the CDR3 DNA reads TGTGCCAGCGCCCCCCTACAGGAAACCAATCAGCCCCAGCATTTT. It yields the protein CASAPLQETNQPQHF.

CDR3 DNA: TGTGCCAGCAGTTCACCCGGGACAGTAGGGGAAAAACTGTTTTTT. It yields the protein CASSSPGTVGEKLFF. The chain employs TRBV27 and TRBJ1-4; 7 positions match TRBD1. The CDR3 extends over 15 amino acids. The V gene's germline CDR1 is MNHEY and CDR2 SMNVEV (reference sequence). The V segment lost 4 bases and the J segment 8 bases; nucleotides outside the gene matches: 10.

The CDR3 here is CSARDSVTGTQYF. The DNA for the CDR3 is TGCAGTGCCCGAGACAGCGTCACCGGTACGCAGTATTTT. This chain uses TRBV20-1 with TRBJ2-3, with D possibly being TRBD1 (5 bases). The germline V gene encodes CDR1 DFQATT and CDR2 SNEGSKA (reference sequence). V was shortened by 6 bases and J by 8 bases, with 18 bases between the two germline ends. CDR3 length: 13 amino acids.

This clonotype was counted a single time. V gene TRBV20-1 combines with J gene TRBJ2-7; tentatively, D is TRBD2 (5 bases). Germline V CDR1 and CDR2: DFQATT, SNEGSKA (reference sequence). Trimming pared 0 bases from V and 2 bases from J, leaving 14 bases between. The length of the CDR3 is 15 residues. The DNA for the CDR3 is TGCAGTGCTAGAGACCCTTCCCTGACTACCTACGAGCAGTACTTC. This codes for CSARDPSLTTYEQYF.

The chain recombines TRBV6-1 with TRBJ1-5; D might be TRBD1 (5 bases). V was trimmed by 8 bases and J by 3 bases, leaving 20 bases between them. Germline loops: CDR1 MNHNS, CDR2 SASEGT. The CDR3 loop spans 16 amino acids. The CDR3: CASVLDSLRYNQPQHF. CDR3 DNA sequence: TGTGCCAGCGTCCTAGACAGCTTACGTTACAATCAGCCCCAGCATTTT.

The genes are TRBV19 and TRBJ2-5, with D hard to call. The CDR3 sequence is 11 residues long. The germline CDR1 and CDR2 sequences are LNHDA and SQIVND (reference sequence). V was clipped by 6 bases and J by 5 bases, with 7 bases between them. This chain's CDR3 is CASSLGETQYF. CDR3 in DNA: TGTGCCAGTAGCCTAGGGGAGACCCAGTACTTC.

The rearrangement links TRBV20-1 to TRBJ1-1, with D hard to call. The length of the CDR3 is 12 residues. Trimming stripped 3 bases from V and 1 base from J, with 6 bases between. The germline V gene encodes CDR1 DFQATT and CDR2 SNEGSKA (reference sequence). CDR3 DNA: TGCAGTGCTAGGTCAGGGAACACTGAAGCTTTCTTT. This codes for CSARSGNTEAFF.

The chain is built from TRBV14 and TRBJ2-5, with TRBD2 identical over 9 bases. With V trimmed by 4 bases and J by 5 bases, 5 bases remained unmatched. The germline CDR1 and CDR2 sequences are SGHDN and FVKESK. This CDR3 is built from 14 residues. CDR3 DNA: TGTGCCAGCAGCCTAGCGGGAGTTACGGAGACCCAGTACTTC. This codes for CASSLAGVTETQYF.

The V gene is TRBV2, the J gene TRBJ2-3, with D possibly being TRBD1 or TRBD2 (6 bases each). This CDR3 comprises 15 residues. The V gene lost 4 bases and the J gene lost 2 bases, with 13 bases spanning the gap. Germline-derived CDR1 and CDR2 are SNHLY and FYNNEI. The CDR3 DNA is TGTGCCAGCAGTGCTGGGGGGACAAACACAGATACGCAGTATTTT. As protein: CASSAGGTNTDTQYF.

This clonotype was detected only a few times. V usage is TRBV12-3 or TRBV12-4 and J usage is TRBJ1-3; D not certain. The CDR3 consists of 13 residues. With 8 bases removed from V and 0 bases from J, the gap between germline ends came to 8 bases. DNA for the CDR3: TGTGCCAGCCGGCCCAACTCTGGAAACACCATATATTTT. This translates into CASRPNSGNTIYF.

This clonotype showed up just once. This chain joins TRBV24-1 and TRBJ2-3; the D gene is possibly TRBD2 (6 bases). Germline CDR1 KGHDR, CDR2 SFDVKD. With 3 bases removed from V and 2 bases from J, the gap between germline ends came to 11 bases. The CDR3 length is 15 residues. In DNA form, the CDR3 reads TGTGCCACCAGTGATGGGACGGGAGCCACAGATACGCAGTATTTT. It codes for CATSDGTGATDTQYF.

A single count supports this clonotype. The rearrangement uses TRBV20-1 and TRBJ2-1; D perhaps matches TRBD1 (7 bases). Trimming pared 5 bases from V and 6 bases from J, leaving 29 bases between. This CDR3 contains 18 residues. Germline CDR1 DFQATT, CDR2 SNEGSKA (reference sequence). CDR3 in amino acids: CSARNPRDSSMGGNEQFF. The CDR3 DNA reads TGCAGTGCTCGGAATCCCCGGGACAGCTCTATGGGGGGCAATGAGCAGTTCTTC.

The chain combines TRBV20-1 with TRBJ1-4; unclear D gene. CDR1 and CDR2 from the germline V gene are DFQATT and SNEGSKA (reference sequence). V lost 5 bases to trimming and J lost 12 bases, with 13 bases between them. This CDR3 is built from 11 residues. CDR3 in DNA: TGCAGTGCTGGGAGCGGATTGGAACTGTTTTTT. It translates to CSAGSGLELFF.

The V and J genes are TRBV27 and TRBJ1-1; D uncertain. Deletions cut 4 bases from V and 0 bases from J, with 15 bases between. CDR1 is MNHEY, CDR2 SMNVEV, per germline (reference sequence). This CDR3 contains 16 residues. CDR3 nucleotides: TGTGCCAGCAGTTCTTTTCTAGGACGGTTGAACACTGAAGCTTTCTTT. Protein sequence: CASSSFLGRLNTEAFF.